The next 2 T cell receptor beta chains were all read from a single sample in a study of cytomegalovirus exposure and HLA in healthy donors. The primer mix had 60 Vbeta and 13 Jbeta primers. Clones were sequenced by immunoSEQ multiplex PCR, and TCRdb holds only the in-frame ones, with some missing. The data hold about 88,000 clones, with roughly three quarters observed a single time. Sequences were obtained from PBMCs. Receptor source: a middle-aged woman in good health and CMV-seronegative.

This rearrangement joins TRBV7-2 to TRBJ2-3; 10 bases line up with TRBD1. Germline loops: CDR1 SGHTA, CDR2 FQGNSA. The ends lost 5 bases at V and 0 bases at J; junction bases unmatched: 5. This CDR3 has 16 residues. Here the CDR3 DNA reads TGTGCCAGCAGCCCTCGGGACAGGGGAAGCACAGATACGCAGTATTTT. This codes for CASSPRDRGSTDTQYF.

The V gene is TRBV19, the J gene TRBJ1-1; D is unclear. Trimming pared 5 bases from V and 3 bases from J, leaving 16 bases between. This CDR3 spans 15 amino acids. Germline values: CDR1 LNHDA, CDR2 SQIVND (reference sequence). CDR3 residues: CASSWRTARHTEAFF. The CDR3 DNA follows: TGTGCCAGTAGTTGGAGGACGGCCAGGCACACTGAAGCTTTCTTT. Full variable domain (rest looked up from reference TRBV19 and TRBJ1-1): DGGITQSPKYLFRKEGQNVTLSCEQNLNHDAMYWYRQDPGQGLRLIYYSQIVNDFQKGDIAEGYSVSREKKESFPLTVTSAQKNPTAFYLCASSWRTARHTEAFFGQGTRLTVV.